This TCR beta chain appears in the sequencing data of a study of blood T cells in healthy people across ages. Findings and limits, study-wide: Across the age range, TCR beta diversity per million T cells fell in a roughly linear way. Diversity estimates from one million T cells were considered underestimates.

Primed by a sample-barcoded 5' primer and a J-beta primer mix, a second PCR proceeded for about 7 to 11 cycles. Individual samples furnished no less than 2.5 million CDR3-containing paired-end reads apiece. TCRdb re-derived calls from the 5' RACE reads in MiXCR, one entry per CDR3 protein. Of under 800,000 distinct CDR3 sequences detected, approximately 39% appear once; the ten largest clones hold more than 20%. This clonotype showed up just once. What it binds is not known. This may be a read error, as it is one base from a much larger clone. The CDR3 extends over 16 amino acids. In germline, CDR1 is LGHNA, CDR2 YNFKEQ.

The source is an older woman in good health. The chain joins TRBV4-2 to TRBJ2-1, with 8 bases that match TRBD2. The DNA end is more similar to TRBJ2-7, so the J call may be wrong. The source material was blood. The CDR3 nucleotides read TGTGCCAGCAGCCAAGAATCTAGCGGGTCCTACAATGAGCAGTACTTC. Translating it yields CASSQESSGSYNEQYF.